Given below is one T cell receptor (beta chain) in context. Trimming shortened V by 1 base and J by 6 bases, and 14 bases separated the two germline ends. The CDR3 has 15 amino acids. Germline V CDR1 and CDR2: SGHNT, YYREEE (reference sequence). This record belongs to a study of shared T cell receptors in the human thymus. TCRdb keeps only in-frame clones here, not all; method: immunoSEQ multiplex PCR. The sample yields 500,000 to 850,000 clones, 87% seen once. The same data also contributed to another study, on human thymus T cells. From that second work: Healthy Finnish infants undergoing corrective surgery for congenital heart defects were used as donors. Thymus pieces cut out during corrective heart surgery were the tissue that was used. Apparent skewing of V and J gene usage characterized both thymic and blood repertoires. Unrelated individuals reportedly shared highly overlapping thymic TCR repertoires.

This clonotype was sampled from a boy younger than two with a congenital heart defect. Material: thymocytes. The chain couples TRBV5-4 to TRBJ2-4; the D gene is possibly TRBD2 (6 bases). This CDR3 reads CASSLKRAGGNIQYF. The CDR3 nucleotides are TGTGCCAGCAGCTTGAAGCGGGCGGGTGGAAACATTCAGTACTTC.